The clone carrying this TCR beta chain appeared a few times. The entry originates in a study of identical twins. TCRdb called the 5' RACE reads again in MiXCR, with one record for every CDR3 protein. This sample has 250,000 to 350,000 distinct CDR3 sequences, with roughly 10% found just once. The V segment lost 1 base and the J segment 2 bases; nucleotides outside the gene matches: 3. The germline V gene has CDR1 WSHSY and CDR2 SAAADI. The CDR3 consists of 16 residues. These data also formed part of another study, on yellow fever vaccine responses in identical twins.

This sequence joins TRBV10-2 and TRBJ2-3; TRBD2 matches at 10 bases. What was sequenced was CD8+ T cells sorted from blood. The receptor comes from a woman younger than 35 in good health. The CDR3 DNA reads TGCGCCAGCAGTGAGTGGACTAGCGGAGTCACAGATACGCAGTATTTT. It specifies CASSEWTSGVTDTQYF.